These 27 T cell receptor beta chains were all obtained from the same sample, sequenced in a study of beta chain features in type 1 diabetes. What was sequenced were expressed TCRB transcripts, since all of the isolated RNA had been reverse transcribed. This table comes from immunoSEQ multiplex PCR, and its TCRdb copy is limited to in-frame clones, with some not included. The sample has about 250,000 clones, roughly an eighth seen once; the top ten hold roughly 0.024%. What was sequenced was naive CD4+ T cells from blood. The source is a woman between 35 and 50 years old in good health.

This clone has more than one count but fewer than ten. This rearrangement joins TRBV5-4 to TRBJ2-1; TRBD2 matches at 9 bases. With V trimmed by 4 bases and J by 12 bases, 8 bases remained unmatched. CDR1 and CDR2 from the germline V gene are SGHNT and YYREEE (reference sequence). This CDR3 has 13 amino acids. The CDR3 spells CASSTQGGRGQFF. CDR3 sequence (DNA): TGTGCCAGCAGCACCCAGGGCGGGAGGGGGCAGTTCTTC.

The V gene is TRBV6-6, the J gene TRBJ1-5; the D is unclear. V shed 0 bases and J shed 11 bases, with 8 bases lying between them. CDR1 MNHNY and CDR2 SVGAGI come from the germline V gene (reference sequence). CDR3 length equals 12 residues. CDR3 in DNA: TGTGCCAGCAGTTACTCCTCCGGGGCCCAGCATTTT. It specifies CASSYSSGAQHF.

The chain joins TRBV6-5 to TRBJ2-7; D may be TRBD1 (6 bases). V dropped 0 bases and J dropped 6 bases, with 12 bases sitting between them. The CDR3 is 14 residues long. Germline CDR1 MNHEY, CDR2 SVGAGI. The CDR3, as DNA: TGTGCCAGCAGTTACTCGAGACAGGTTGGCGAGCAGTACTTC. Amino acids: CASSYSRQVGEQYF.

V is TRBV27 and J is TRBJ2-3; perhaps TRBD1 as D (6 bases). The CDR3 has 13 residues. V dropped 6 bases and J dropped 1 base, with 8 bases sitting between them. The V gene's germline CDR1 is MNHEY and CDR2 SMNVEV (reference sequence). CDR3 protein: CASRRQGTDTQYF. The CDR3 DNA follows: TGTGCCAGCAGGAGACAGGGCACAGATACGCAGTATTTT.

The sample holds a few counts of this clone. The chain is built from TRBV6-6 and TRBJ2-1, with 10 bases that match TRBD2. This CDR3 spans 16 amino acids. Germline CDR1 is MNHNY and CDR2 is SVGAGI (reference sequence). The trim removed 2 bases at V and 7 bases at J, leaving 8 bases unmatched. CDR3 nucleotide sequence: TGTGCCAGCAGTTACCTGACTAGCGGGCTAAGTAATGAGCAGTTCTTC. This codes for CASSYLTSGLSNEQFF.

The rearrangement uses TRBV27 and TRBJ1-2; D is unclear. CDR3 length: 14 residues. CDR1 is MNHEY and CDR2 is SMNVEV in the germline V gene (reference sequence). Trimming shortened V by 5 bases and J by 4 bases, and 14 bases separated the two germline ends. The CDR3 loop reads CASSRTIGVYGYTF. In nucleotides, the CDR3 is TGTGCCAGCAGTAGAACAATCGGGGTCTATGGCTACACCTTC.

This clone occurred a few times. The chain links TRBV19 to TRBJ2-5; D gene ambiguous. V shed 5 bases and J shed 0 bases, with 4 bases lying between them. The CDR3 is 12 amino acids. From germline, CDR1 is LNHDA and CDR2 SQIVND (reference sequence). CDR3 DNA sequence: TGTGCCAGTAGTCTCGACCAAGAGACCCAGTACTTC. Translated, it gives CASSLDQETQYF.

The CDR3 bases are TGTGCCAGCAGTTACTCCCCACCAGGGGCTTCCGATGGCTACACCTTC. It specifies CASSYSPPGASDGYTF. The V and J genes are TRBV6-5 and TRBJ1-2; D possibly corresponds to TRBD1 (6 bases). There are 16 residues in the CDR3. The germline V gene has CDR1 MNHEY and CDR2 SVGAGI. The germline V and J ends were trimmed by 0 bases and 6 bases, with 17 bases remaining between them.

V and J are TRBV6-6 and TRBJ2-5; maybe TRBD1 (6 bases). Trimming took off 0 bases at V and 13 bases at J, with 15 bases between the two ends. CDR1 and CDR2 (germline): MNHNY, SVGAGI (reference sequence). CDR3 size: 13 residues. DNA of the CDR3: TGTGCCAGCAGTTACTCGTTAGGGGGACGCCGGTACTTC. Its translation is CASSYSLGGRRYF.

The chain couples TRBV27 to TRBJ2-4; 9 bases match TRBD1. V shed 5 bases and J 4 bases; nucleotides not matched to a gene: 6. The CDR3 is made up of 15 amino acids. The germline gives CDR1 MNHEY, CDR2 SMNVEV (reference sequence). The chain's CDR3 is CASSERDREKNIQYF. CDR3 nucleotide sequence: TGTGCCAGCAGTGAAAGGGACAGGGAAAAAAACATTCAGTACTTC.

This clone was picked up many times. The CDR3 is CASSQHGEQYF. The DNA of the CDR3 is TGCGCCAGCAGCCAGCACGGGGAGCAGTACTTC. This chain connects TRBV4-1 to TRBJ2-7; D is unresolved. The CDR3 is 11 residues long. V was shortened by 3 bases and J by 7 bases, with 7 bases between the two germline ends. The germline gives CDR1 MGHRA, CDR2 YSYEKL.

The table lists this clone with a few counts. The chain is built from TRBV7-2 and TRBJ2-7; 8 nucleotides agree with TRBD2. The trim removed 4 bases at V and 7 bases at J, leaving 12 bases unmatched. Germline CDR1 SGHTA, CDR2 FQGNSA. CDR3 length: 15 residues. CDR3 residues: CASSSAPSPGGEQYF. Written as DNA, the CDR3 is TGTGCCAGCAGCTCCGCCCCCTCTCCGGGGGGGGAGCAGTACTTC.

This chain joins TRBV29-1 and TRBJ2-1; D possibly corresponds to TRBD2 (6 bases). Germline V CDR1 and CDR2: SQVTM, ANQGSEA. CDR3 size: 14 residues. Trimming left V 1 base short and J 0 bases short, with 7 bases between. The CDR3 nucleotides read TGCAGCGTTGAAGCCGGGAGCTCCTACAATGAGCAGTTCTTC. Its translation is CSVEAGSSYNEQFF.

The chain combines TRBV6-5 with TRBJ2-7; D might be TRBD2 (6 bases). Trimming removed 2 bases at V and 3 bases at J, with 14 bases between. The CDR3 consists of 15 residues. Germline V gene lookup returns CDR1 MNHEY and CDR2 SVGAGI. The CDR3 protein is CASSYRGAANYEQYF. CDR3 DNA sequence: TGTGCCAGCAGTTACCGCGGGGCCGCTAACTACGAGCAGTACTTC.

In its sample, this clone was seen a few times. The chain employs TRBV27 and TRBJ1-2; the match to TRBD1 covers 11 bases. CDR3 length: 14 residues. V gave up 6 bases and J gave up 5 bases; unmatched junction bases: 5. Germline V CDR1 and CDR2: MNHEY, SMNVEV (reference sequence). CDR3 residues: CASSSGQGAYGYTF. CDR3 DNA sequence: TGTGCCAGCAGCTCCGGACAGGGGGCGTATGGCTACACCTTC.

The chain couples TRBV6-5 to TRBJ2-7, with TRBD2 matching over 10 bases. The V gene's germline CDR1 is MNHEY and CDR2 SVGAGI. The CDR3 length is 16 residues. With 0 bases clipped from V and 6 bases from J, the junction kept 8 bases outside the gene matches. CDR3 region: CASSYSTGSGGAEQYF. CDR3 bases: TGTGCCAGCAGTTACTCGACGGGCAGCGGGGGGGCCGAGCAGTACTTC.

The chain uses TRBV19 and TRBJ2-7; 9 nucleotides align to TRBD1. The J segment lost 4 bases and the V segment lost 5 bases, leaving 9 bases of the junction unmatched. This CDR3 is 15 amino acids long. Germline V gives CDR1 LNHDA, CDR2 SQIVND (reference sequence). The CDR3 bases are TGTGCCAGTAGTGCCGAAGGGACAGGGAAATACGAGCAGTACTTC. This encodes CASSAEGTGKYEQYF.

This clone was observed a few times. The chain has TRBV7-2 and TRBJ1-2; 7 nucleotides match TRBD1. The CDR3 consists of 15 residues. The germline V gene encodes CDR1 SGHTA and CDR2 FQGNSA. The V segment lost 2 bases and the J segment 2 bases; nucleotides outside the gene matches: 5. CDR3 sequence (DNA): TGTGCCAGCAGCTTACGAGGGGGCTCCAACTATGGCTACACCTTC. Its translation is CASSLRGGSNYGYTF. Together with reference TRBV7-2 and TRBJ1-2, the CDR3 gives the full variable domain: GAGVSQSPSNKVTEKGKDVELRCDPISGHTALYWYRQSLGQGLEFLIYFQGNSAPDKSGLPSDRFSAERTGGSVSTLTIQRTQQEDSAVYLCASSLRGGSNYGYTFGSGTRLTVV.

This clone was counted a single time. The gene calls are TRBV5-1 and TRBJ2-3; TRBD2 aligns across 13 bases. From germline, CDR1 is SGHRS and CDR2 YFSETQ. The CDR3 totals 17 residues. V dropped 4 bases and J dropped 4; count of bases not matched to a gene: 9. The DNA for the CDR3 is TGCGCCAGCAGCGTACTAGCGGGGGGGCTTGGCGCAGATACGCAGTATTTT. Encoded protein: CASSVLAGGLGADTQYF.

This clone was seen only a few times. The rearrangement links TRBV20-1 to TRBJ2-2; the D gene is possibly TRBD1 (5 bases). Germline V gene lookup returns CDR1 DFQATT and CDR2 SNEGSKA (reference sequence). Trimming took 3 bases from V and 11 from J, leaving 10 bases between them. This CDR3 is built from 11 residues. The CDR3 DNA follows: TGCAGTGCTAGTCGTAGGGGAGAGCTGTTTTTT. It is translated as CSASRRGELFF.

The chain uses TRBV5-4 and TRBJ2-5; D is possibly TRBD2 (5 bases). V was cut by 0 bases and J by 5 bases, with 5 bases left in between. The CDR3 contains 12 residues. Looked up from germline, CDR1 is SGHNT and CDR2 is YYREEE (reference sequence). In nucleotides, the CDR3 is TGTGCCAGCAGCTTGGCGGGGGAGACCCAGTACTTC. Translating gives CASSLAGETQYF.

This clone was picked up a small number of times. J is TRBJ1-2 and V is TRBV20-1; 9 bases are shared with TRBD1. With 5 bases clipped from V and 7 bases from J, the junction kept 2 bases outside the gene matches. From germline, CDR1 is DFQATT and CDR2 SNEGSKA (reference sequence). The CDR3 is 11 residues long. The CDR3 is CSAWDRAGYTF. The CDR3 bases are TGCAGTGCTTGGGACAGGGCTGGCTACACCTTC.

The chain is built from TRBV5-4 and TRBJ2-3, with 8 bases lining up with TRBD2. CDR3 length equals 15 residues. V lost 4 bases, J lost 4 bases, and 8 bases stayed unmatched. Germline V gene sequence: CDR1 SGHNT, CDR2 YYREEE (reference sequence). The CDR3 reads CASSPRTGGADTQYF. The CDR3 nucleotides are TGTGCCAGCAGCCCACGAACGGGGGGGGCAGATACGCAGTATTTT. The full variable domain, completed using reference TRBV5-4 and TRBJ2-3, is ETGVTQSPTHLIKTRGQQVTLRCSSQSGHNTVSWYQQALGQGPQFIFQYYREEENGRGNFPPRFSGLQFPNYSSELNVNALELDDSALYLCASSPRTGGADTQYFGPGTRLTVL.

This chain uses TRBV6-5 with TRBJ1-2; D is perhaps TRBD1 (5 bases). The germline V and J ends were trimmed by 2 bases and 2 bases, with 9 bases remaining between them. Germline CDR1 reads MNHEY; CDR2 reads SVGAGI. This CDR3 spans 14 amino acids. The CDR3 sequence is CASSYDSYNYGYTF. The CDR3 coding sequence is TGTGCCAGCAGTTACGACAGCTACAACTATGGCTACACCTTC.

This clone was seen a few times. This chain uses TRBV4-1 with TRBJ2-7; TRBD1 matches at 7 bases. The V and J ends lost 7 bases and 0 bases, in that order; junction bases with no gene match: 9. Germline-derived CDR1 and CDR2 are MGHRA and YSYEKL. This CDR3 contains 15 residues. The CDR3 DNA follows: TGCGCCAGCACCCGGACAGGCCAGCACTCCTACGAGCAGTACTTC. Amino acids: CASTRTGQHSYEQYF.

To note about this clone: The identical CDR3 is also encoded by other nucleotide sequences in the sample. The rearrangement links TRBV6-5 to TRBJ2-3; 7 nucleotides agree with TRBD1. Germline values: CDR1 MNHEY, CDR2 SVGAGI. The CDR3 spans 15 residues. V lost 1 base to trimming and J lost 0 bases; unmatched junction nucleotides: 1. CDR3 protein: CASSYLGGSTDTQYF. CDR3 DNA sequence: TGTGCCAGCAGTTACTTAGGGGGCAGCACAGATACGCAGTATTTT.

The CDR3 region is CASRKSGTGPGETQYF. The CDR3 region has the DNA TGCGCCAGCAGAAAGTCCGGGACAGGGCCGGGAGAGACCCAGTACTTC. The chain has TRBV5-1 and TRBJ2-5; TRBD1 matches at 9 bases. CDR1 and CDR2 from the germline V gene are SGHRS and YFSETQ. The CDR3 is 16 amino acids. V lost 5 bases and J lost 4; bases outside the gene matches: 12. Full variable domain (rest looked up from reference TRBV5-1 and TRBJ2-5): KAGVTQTPRYLIKTRGQQVTLSCSPISGHRSVSWYQQTPGQGLQFLFEYFSETQRNKGNFPGRFSGRQFSNSRSEMNVSTLELGDSALYLCASRKSGTGPGETQYFGPGTRLLVL.